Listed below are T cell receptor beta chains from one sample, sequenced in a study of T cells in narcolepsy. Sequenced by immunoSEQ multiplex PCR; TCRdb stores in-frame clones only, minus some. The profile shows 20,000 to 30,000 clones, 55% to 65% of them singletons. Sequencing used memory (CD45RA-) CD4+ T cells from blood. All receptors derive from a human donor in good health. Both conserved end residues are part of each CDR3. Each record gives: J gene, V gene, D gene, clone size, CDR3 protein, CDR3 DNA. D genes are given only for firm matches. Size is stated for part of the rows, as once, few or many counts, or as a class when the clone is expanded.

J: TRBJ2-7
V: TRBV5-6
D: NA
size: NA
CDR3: CASSDRKSSYEQYF
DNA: TGTGCCAGCAGTGACAGAAAAAGCTCCTACGAGCAGTACTTC

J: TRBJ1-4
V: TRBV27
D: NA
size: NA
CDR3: CASSLSAPQGREKLFF
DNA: TGTGCCAGCAGTTTATCGGCCCCACAGGGTAGGGAAAAACTGTTTTTT

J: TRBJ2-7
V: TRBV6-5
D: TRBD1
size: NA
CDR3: CASKGTALREQYF
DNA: TGTGCCAGCAAGGGGACAGCTCTACGAGAGCAGTACTTC

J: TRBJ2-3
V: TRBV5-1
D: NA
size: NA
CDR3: CASSLRGTDTQYF
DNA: TGCGCCAGCAGCCTACGTGGCACAGATACGCAGTATTTT

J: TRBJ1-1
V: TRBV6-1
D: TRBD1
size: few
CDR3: CAVGQGQIGEAFF
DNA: TGTGCTGTGGGACAGGGGCAAATAGGTGAAGCTTTCTTT

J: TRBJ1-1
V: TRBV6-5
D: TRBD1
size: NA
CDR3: CASSSPGTGNTEAFF
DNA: TGTGCCAGCAGCTCTCCCGGGACAGGGAACACTGAAGCTTTCTTT

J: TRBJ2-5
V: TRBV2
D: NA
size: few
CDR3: CASSEGLPGETQYF
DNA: TGTGCCAGCAGTGAGGGGCTACCGGGGGAGACCCAGTACTTC

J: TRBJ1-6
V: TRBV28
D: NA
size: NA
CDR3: CASRLDSSYNSPLHF
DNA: TGTGCCAGCAGACTGGACAGCTCCTATAATTCACCCCTCCACTTT

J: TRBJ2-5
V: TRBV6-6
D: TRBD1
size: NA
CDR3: CASTGGASETQYF
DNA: TGTGCCAGCACAGGGGGCGCCTCAGAGACCCAGTACTTC

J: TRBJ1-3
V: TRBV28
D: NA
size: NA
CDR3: CASRWGRPSGNTIYF
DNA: TGTGCCAGCAGGTGGGGACGGCCCTCTGGAAACACCATATATTTT

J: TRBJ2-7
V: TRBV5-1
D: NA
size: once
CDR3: CASSPGELSYEQYF
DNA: TGCGCCAGCAGCCCCGGGGAGCTCTCCTACGAGCAGTACTTC

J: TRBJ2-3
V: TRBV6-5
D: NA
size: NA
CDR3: CASSRYPTDTQYF
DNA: TGTGCCAGCTCGCGGTACCCCACAGATACGCAGTATTTT

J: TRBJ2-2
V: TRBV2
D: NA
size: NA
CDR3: CATSPKQRSNTGELFF
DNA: TGTGCCACCTCTCCGAAACAGCGATCGAACACCGGGGAGCTGTTTTTT

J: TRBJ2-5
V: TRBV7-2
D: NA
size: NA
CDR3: CASSFYREKTQYF
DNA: TGTGCCAGCAGCTTTTACAGGGAGAAGACCCAGTACTTC

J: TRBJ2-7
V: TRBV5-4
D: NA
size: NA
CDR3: CASSLEGQTYEQYF
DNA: TGTGCCAGCAGCTTGGAAGGTCAGACCTACGAGCAGTACTTC

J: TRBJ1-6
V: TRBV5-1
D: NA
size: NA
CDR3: CASSQDGDSPLHF
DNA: TGCGCCAGCAGCCAAGACGGGGACTCACCCCTCCACTTT

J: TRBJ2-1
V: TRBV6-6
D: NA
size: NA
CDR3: CASSSLAQSSYNEQFF
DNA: TGTGCCAGCAGTTCTCTTGCCCAGAGCTCCTACAATGAGCAGTTCTTC

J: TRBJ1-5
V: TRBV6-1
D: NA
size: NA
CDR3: CASSRGDQPQHF
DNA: TGTGCCAGCAGCAGGGGTGATCAGCCCCAGCATTTT

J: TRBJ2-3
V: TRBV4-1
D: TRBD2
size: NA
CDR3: CASTSSGSYADTQYF
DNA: TGCGCCAGCACTTCTAGCGGGAGTTATGCAGATACGCAGTATTTT

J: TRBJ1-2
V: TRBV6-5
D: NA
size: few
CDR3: CASSEPKAGYTF
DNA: TGTGCCAGCAGTGAGCCCAAAGCCGGCTACACCTTC

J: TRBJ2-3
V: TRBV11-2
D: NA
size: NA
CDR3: CASSLTPRGDTQYF
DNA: TGTGCCAGCAGCTTGACGCCTAGGGGAGATACGCAGTATTTT

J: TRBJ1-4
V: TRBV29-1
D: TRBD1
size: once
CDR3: CSVGRTGTPNEKLFF
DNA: TGCAGCGTGGGCAGGACAGGTACACCTAATGAAAAACTGTTTTTT

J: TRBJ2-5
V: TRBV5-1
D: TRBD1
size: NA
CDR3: CASSAQGEEQYF
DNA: TGCGCCAGCAGCGCCCAGGGGGAAGAGCAGTACTTC

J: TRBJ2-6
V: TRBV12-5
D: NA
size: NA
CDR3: CASAAEGANVLTF
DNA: TGTGCTAGTGCAGCGGAGGGGGCCAACGTCCTGACTTTC

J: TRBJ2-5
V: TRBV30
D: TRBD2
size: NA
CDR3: CAWAGGGTQETQYF
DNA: TGTGCCTGGGCCGGCGGGGGGACCCAAGAGACCCAGTACTTC

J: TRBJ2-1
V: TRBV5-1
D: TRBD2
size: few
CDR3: CASSLEPGLAGVQFF
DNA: TGCGCCAGCAGCTTAGAACCGGGACTAGCGGGGGTGCAGTTCTTC

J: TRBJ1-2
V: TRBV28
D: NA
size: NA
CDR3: CASSSRGRERWSGYTF
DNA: TGTGCCAGCAGTTCACGAGGACGGGAAAGGTGGAGTGGCTACACCTTC

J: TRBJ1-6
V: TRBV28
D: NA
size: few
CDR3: CASRDQYSIGSPLHF
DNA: TGTGCCAGCAGGGACCAGTACAGTATCGGATCACCCCTCCACTTT

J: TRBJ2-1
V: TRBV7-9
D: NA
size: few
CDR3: CASRPINEQFF
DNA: TGTGCCAGCAGACCTATTAATGAGCAGTTCTTC

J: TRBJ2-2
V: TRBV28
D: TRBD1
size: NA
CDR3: CASSPPGGLGGELFF
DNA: TGTGCCAGCAGCCCTCCAGGGGGCCTGGGCGGGGAGCTGTTTTTT

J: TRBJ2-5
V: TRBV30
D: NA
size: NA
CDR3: CAWSVRRETQYF
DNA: TGTGCCTGGAGTGTGAGACGGGAGACCCAGTACTTC

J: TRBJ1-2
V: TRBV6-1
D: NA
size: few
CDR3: CASSEAGRGRRYGYTF
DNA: TGTGCCAGCAGTGAAGCTGGGAGGGGCAGACGCTATGGCTACACCTTC

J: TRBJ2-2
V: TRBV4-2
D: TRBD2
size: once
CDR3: CASSQDWSGGRVTGELFF
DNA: TGTGCCAGCAGCCAAGATTGGAGCGGGGGGAGGGTCACCGGGGAGCTGTTTTTT